This T cell receptor beta chain originates from a study of blood T cells in healthy people across ages. Study-wide results and limits: It was not possible, with unsorted PBMCs, to conclusively compare naive and antigen-experienced cells. Long-lived donors had more naive CD4+ cells and higher diversity than aged donors.

In regard to this clonotype: Its antigen is unidentified.

V trimming: 4 bases; J trimming: 1 base; junction bases outside the gene matches: 2. CDR1 is MNHNS and CDR2 is SASEGT in the germline V gene. This CDR3 region has 14 residues. Isolation of PBMCs gave at least 7 million cells per sample. Sample-barcoded 5' priming and a J-beta primer mix drove a second PCR of roughly 6 to 12 cycles. Each of the cDNA molecules was tagged by a template-switch adaptor with 12 random nucleotides. One entry per CDR3 protein results from TCRdb running MiXCR on the 5' RACE reads. The table shows 1.5 million or so distinct CDR3 sequences, with roughly two fifths occurring only once.

The sample taken for sequencing was blood. The receptor comes from a young woman in good health. The V and J genes are TRBV6-1 and TRBJ1-1, with 8 bases fitting TRBD1. The CDR3 DNA reads TGTGCCAGCAGTGGGGACAGGAGGAACACTGAAGCTTTCTTT. Residues: CASSGDRRNTEAFF.